This entry describes one TCR beta chain. A much more abundant neighbour one base away suggests this may be a read error. This likely comes from a read error, as the CDR3 has no conserved phenylalanine or tryptophan at its end. The sample is drawn from a study of lung T cells in sarcoidosis with Löfgren's syndrome. V lost 3 bases, J lost 5 bases, and 18 bases lay in between. Germline V lookup: CDR1 SGHNT, CDR2 YYREEE (reference sequence). The CDR3 runs 15 residues. TCRdb reprocessed the reads with MiXCR, giving one entry per CDR3 protein. The table includes about 19,000 distinct CDR3 sequences, about a fifth detected once.

Sample: CD4+ T cells from PBMCs. V usage is TRBV5-4 and J usage is TRBJ2-7, with D perhaps matching TRBD1 or TRBD2 (5 bases each). The sequence was obtained from a human donor with sarcoidosis (Löfgren's syndrome or another form), or a control subject (not recorded which). CDR3 sequence reads: CASSWLDMGTDEQYL. In DNA form, the CDR3 reads TGTGCCAGCAGCTGGTTGGATATGGGGACCGACGAGCAGTACCTC.